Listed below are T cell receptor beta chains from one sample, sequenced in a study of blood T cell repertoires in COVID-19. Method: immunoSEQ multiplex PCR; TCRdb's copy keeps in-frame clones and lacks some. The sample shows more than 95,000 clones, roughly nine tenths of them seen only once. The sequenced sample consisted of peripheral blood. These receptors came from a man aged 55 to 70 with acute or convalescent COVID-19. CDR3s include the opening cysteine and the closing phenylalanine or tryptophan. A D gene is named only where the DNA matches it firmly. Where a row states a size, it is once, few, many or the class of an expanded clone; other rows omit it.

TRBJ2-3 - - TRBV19 TGTGCCAGTAGTGCCAAATTCGGGGACACAAGCACAGATACGCAGTATTTT CASSAKFGDTSTDTQYF
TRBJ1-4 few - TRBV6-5 TGTGCCAGCAGGCCCGGACAGCTTTCTGAAAAACTGTTTTTT CASRPGQLSEKLFF
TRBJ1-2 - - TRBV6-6 TGTGCCAGCATTCGGGTGTTAGGGGTCGGGAGTGCACACTATGGCTACACCTTC CASIRVLGVGSAHYGYTF
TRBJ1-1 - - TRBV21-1 TGTGCCAGCAGCAAAGAAGCGAGAACGGTCGCTTTCTTT CASSKEARTVAFF
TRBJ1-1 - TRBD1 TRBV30 TGTGCCTGGAGTGTATGGGACAGCGACTCGGGAGCTTTCTTT CAWSVWDSDSGAFF
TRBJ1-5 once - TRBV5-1 TGCGCCAGCAGCAGCATGGGCGCGCGGGATCAGCCCCAGCATTTT CASSSMGARDQPQHF
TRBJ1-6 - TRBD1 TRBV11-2 TGTGCCAGCAGCCCAGACAGGGGGCATTCACCCCTCCACTTT CASSPDRGHSPLHF
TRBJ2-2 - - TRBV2 TGTGCCAGCAGTGGGGCGGGCGGGGCGAACACCGGGGAGCTGTTTTTT CASSGAGGANTGELFF
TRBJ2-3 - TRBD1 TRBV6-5 TGTGCCAGCAGTTACTCGGGACAGGGAGGCACAGATACGCAGTATTTT CASSYSGQGGTDTQYF
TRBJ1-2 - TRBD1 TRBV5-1 TGCGCCAGCAGACAGGATGACAGGGGGCAAGGCTACACCTTC CASRQDDRGQGYTF
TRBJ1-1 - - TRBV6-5 TGTGCCAGCAGCCGACTCCTGAACACTGAAGCTTTCTTT CASSRLLNTEAFF
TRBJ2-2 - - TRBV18 TGTGCCAGCTCACCGCGGGTCAACTCCGAATCCGGGGAGCTGTTTTTT CASSPRVNSESGELFF
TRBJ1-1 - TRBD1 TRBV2 TGTGCCAGCAGCCCGGTACAGGGGGGAGTTAACACTGAAGCTTTCTTT CASSPVQGGVNTEAFF
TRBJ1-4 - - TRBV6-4 TGTGCCAGCAGTCTTTATGGGCAGACACCCAGCCACGCAACTAATGAAAAACTGTTTTTT CASSLYGQTPSHATNEKLFF
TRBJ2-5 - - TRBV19 TGTGCCAGTAGTACAGGGGTTCAAGAGACCCAGTACTTC CASSTGVQETQYF
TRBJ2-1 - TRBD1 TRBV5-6 TGTGCCAGCAGCTTGTCACAGGGGGGTGAGCAGTTCTTC CASSLSQGGEQFF
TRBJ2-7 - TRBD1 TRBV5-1 TGCGCCAGCAGCTTGAGGAAACTGGGACAGTCCAACGAGCAGTACTTC CASSLRKLGQSNEQYF
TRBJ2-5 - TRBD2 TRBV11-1 TGTGCCAGCAGCCACGGGGGGACGGAGACCCAGTACTTC CASSHGGTETQYF
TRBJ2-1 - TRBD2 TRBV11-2 TGTGCCAGCAGCTTGGATGAGATGGGTAGCGGGGGCTACAATGAGCAGTTCTTC CASSLDEMGSGGYNEQFF
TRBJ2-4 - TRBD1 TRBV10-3 TGTGCCATCAGCCGGGACAGACAAAACATTCAGTACTTC CAISRDRQNIQYF